This T cell receptor beta chain was captured in a study of T cell responses to AZD1222 COVID-19 vaccine. General observations from the study: Repertoire sampling occurred only after the peak T cell response. The donor group comprised mostly white British people and more females; the analysis possibly underestimated clonal diversity.

Profiling relied on immunoSEQ multiplex PCR, and the TCRdb table lists in-frame clones only, not all of them. The sample has around 84,000 clones; roughly 88% are singletons. Germline lookup yields CDR1 SGHRS and CDR2 YFSETQ. Trimming pared 6 bases from V and 6 bases from J, leaving 15 bases between. The CDR3 runs to 13 residues. A remark on this clone: Its antigen is unidentified.

The specimen was peripheral blood, collected on day 0 of MenACWY control vaccination. The sequence derives from an adult in good health. The chain recombines TRBV5-1 with TRBJ1-2; no firm D call. The CDR3 spells CASTILGSNGYTF. The CDR3 coding sequence is TGCGCCAGCACCATCTTGGGTTCGAATGGCTACACCTTC.